Listed below are T cell receptor beta chains from one sample, sequenced in a study of T cells of healthy individuals. TCRdb recomputed calls from the 5' RACE reads with MiXCR, one row per CDR3 protein. The sample yields about 100,000 distinct CDR3 sequences, roughly 15% seen once. The receptors originated from a human donor in good health. Each CDR3 is given with its conserved first and last residue. The D gene is left open where the match is weak. Size tells how often a clone was seen (once, few, many) or the class of an expanded clone, and some rows leave it out.

clone_size	v_call	d_call	j_call	cdr3_nt	cdr3_aa
NA	TRBV3-1	NA	TRBJ2-2	TGTGCCAGCAGCGCTACTAGGGCCACCGGGGAGCTGTTTTTT	CASSATRATGELFF
few	TRBV7-9	TRBD1	TRBJ2-1	TGTGCCAGCAGCTTAGGGGGGACAGCGTGGAGGGAGCAGTTCTTC	CASSLGGTAWREQFF
many	TRBV4-3	NA	TRBJ2-3	TGCGCCAGCAGCCAATCCTCTAGCACAGATACGCAGTATTTT	CASSQSSSTDTQYF
few	TRBV2	NA	TRBJ2-3	TGTGCCAGCAGCTACGGGACGGCGAGCACAGATACGCAGTATTTT	CASSYGTASTDTQYF
NA	TRBV5-4	NA	TRBJ2-1	TGTGCCAGCAGCCCGCGGGCCACGTCCTACAATGAGCAGTTCTTC	CASSPRATSYNEQFF
few	TRBV5-6	TRBD1	TRBJ1-1	TGTGCCAGCAGGGAGACAGGGGTCACTGAAGCTTTCTTT	CASRETGVTEAFF
NA	TRBV6-1	TRBD1	TRBJ2-1	TGTGCCAGCAGTGCGACAGGGGATGAGCAGTTCTTC	CASSATGDEQFF
NA	TRBV23-1	TRBD1	TRBJ2-6	TGCGCCAGCAGTCGAGTTGACAGGGGGATCTATGGGGCCAACGCCCTGACTTTC	CASSRVDRGIYGANALTF
NA	TRBV15	TRBD1	TRBJ2-1	TGTGCCACCAGCAGAGGACAGGGACAATACAATGAGCAGTTCTTC	CATSRGQGQYNEQFF
NA	TRBV20-1	NA	TRBJ2-2	TGCAGTGCTAGTATAGCGGCCACCGGGGAGCTGTTTTTT	CSASIAATGELFF
many	TRBV27	NA	TRBJ2-1	TGTGCCAGCAGAGGTGGGAGCACGTACTACAATGAGCAGTTCTTC	CASRGGSTYYNEQFF
NA	TRBV12-3/TRBV12-4	TRBD2	TRBJ2-3	TGTGCCAGCAGGAAGACTAGCGGAAACACAGATACGCAGTATTTT	CASRKTSGNTDTQYF
NA	TRBV6-2/TRBV6-3	NA	TRBJ1-5	TGTGCCAGCAGTCTAGACACAAGGAGCAATCAGCCCCAGCATTTT	CASSLDTRSNQPQHF
NA	TRBV7-2	TRBD2	TRBJ2-2	TGTGCCAGCAGCTTAAAAAGCGGGGGGTTCACCGGGGAGCTGTTTTTT	CASSLKSGGFTGELFF
NA	TRBV9	NA	TRBJ2-7	TGTGCCAGCAGCCCCCCTCTAGACTCCGAGCAGTACTTC	CASSPPLDSEQYF
NA	TRBV7-3	NA	TRBJ2-3	TGTGCCAGCAGCACGAACCGGATTGGTACGCAGTATTTT	CASSTNRIGTQYF
NA	TRBV4-1	NA	TRBJ2-5	TGCGCCAGCAGCCAGGAGCAGGGGCGGGAGACCCAGTACTTC	CASSQEQGRETQYF
NA	TRBV12-3/TRBV12-4	TRBD2	TRBJ2-1	TGTGCCAGCAGTTTATTACGCCTAGCGCCTAGCGGGGGGACTCTAGTTGAGCAGTTCTTC	CASSLLRLAPSGGTLVEQFF
many	TRBV7-9	TRBD2	TRBJ2-1	TGTGCCAGCAGCGCCGGACTAGCGGGAGTAGTATACAATGAGCAGTTCTTC	CASSAGLAGVVYNEQFF
NA	TRBV5-1	TRBD1	TRBJ1-2	TGCGCCAGTGCCAACAGGGGAAGGGACTATGGCTACACCTTC	CASANRGRDYGYTF
NA	TRBV5-5	NA	TRBJ2-2	TGTGCCAGCAGCTTTATGGGCGGGGAGCTGTTTTTT	CASSFMGGELFF
NA	TRBV7-9	NA	TRBJ1-2	TGTGCCAGCAGCTTGAAAGGGGCTAGAGGTGGCTACACCTTC	CASSLKGARGGYTF
NA	TRBV3-1	NA	TRBJ2-1	TGTGCCAGCAGCACCGGGACTCTTTACAATGAGCAGTTCTTC	CASSTGTLYNEQFF
NA	TRBV20-1	NA	TRBJ2-3	TGCAGTGCTAGGGCCCCCACATCGGTCGGCACAGATACGCAGTATTTT	CSARAPTSVGTDTQYF
few	TRBV15	NA	TRBJ1-2	TGTGCCACCAGCAGAGATTGGACGAGCTACACCTTC	CATSRDWTSYTF
NA	TRBV4-1	TRBD1	TRBJ1-2	TGCGCCAGCAGCCAAGAGACAGGGGGCTCCGGCTACACCTTC	CASSQETGGSGYTF
NA	TRBV7-2	NA	TRBJ1-3	TGTGCCAGCAGCTCCGTGGGGGAGGCTGGAAACACCATATATTTT	CASSSVGEAGNTIYF
NA	TRBV5-1	NA	TRBJ2-1	TGCGCCAGCAGCTTGGTGCGGAGCTCCTACAATGAGCAGTTCTTC	CASSLVRSSYNEQFF
NA	TRBV4-3	TRBD1	TRBJ2-3	TGCGCCAGCAGCCAAGATTCCGGGACAGGGGGATTAGATACGCAGTATTTT	CASSQDSGTGGLDTQYF
NA	TRBV20-1	NA	TRBJ1-5	TGCAGTGCTAGGGGGGACCCAAATCAGCCCCAGCATTTT	CSARGDPNQPQHF
few	TRBV14	NA	TRBJ2-7	TGTGCCAGCAGCCAAGGGGAGGTTCCAACCTACGAGCAGTACTTC	CASSQGEVPTYEQYF
NA	TRBV6-5	TRBD1	TRBJ2-7	TGTGCCAGCAGAAGCACCCACAGGGGTTTGAGAAGCTACGAGCAGTACTTC	CASRSTHRGLRSYEQYF
NA	TRBV28	TRBD1	TRBJ1-6	TGTGCCAGCAGTCCCGAGACAGGGGGCGCGGCCTATAATTCACCCCTCCACTTT	CASSPETGGAAYNSPLHF
NA	TRBV10-3	NA	TRBJ2-5	TGTGCCATCAGTCACCCCCCAGGTGTCGAGACCCAGTACTTC	CAISHPPGVETQYF
few	TRBV28	NA	TRBJ2-3	TGTGCCAGCAGTCCCCCCGAACACACGCAGTATTTT	CASSPPEHTQYF
many	TRBV20-1	NA	TRBJ1-1	TGCAGTGCTAGCCCCGAGGGGGGGGCCATTGAAGCTTTCTTT	CSASPEGGAIEAFF
many	TRBV7-9	TRBD1	TRBJ1-3	TGTGCCAGCAGTCGGGGACAGGCCGGAAACACCATATATTTT	CASSRGQAGNTIYF
many	TRBV2	NA	TRBJ2-1	TGTGCCAGCTCAACGAGACTGGGAAACAATGAGCAGTTCTTC	CASSTRLGNNEQFF
few	TRBV4-3	TRBD2	TRBJ2-3	TGCGCCAGCAGCCAGGGACTAGCGGGATTGGATACGCAGTATTTT	CASSQGLAGLDTQYF
few	TRBV20-1	TRBD2	TRBJ2-1	TGCAGTGCGCCAGGACTAGTGGGTAACAATGAGCAGTTCTTC	CSAPGLVGNNEQFF
many	TRBV11-2	NA	TRBJ2-3	TGTGCCAGCAGCCAGCTCTGGCAGGGGGATACGCAGTATTTT	CASSQLWQGDTQYF
few	TRBV20-1	NA	TRBJ1-1	TGCAGTGCTCCCGGCCCCACTGAAGCTTTCTTT	CSAPGPTEAFF
few	TRBV9	NA	TRBJ2-1	TGTGCCAGCAGCGTCGGGGACTCCCCCTACAATGAGCAGTTCTTC	CASSVGDSPYNEQFF
many	TRBV20-1	NA	TRBJ2-7	TGCAGTGCCCGGACGGGGAGCTCCTACGAGCAGTACTTC	CSARTGSSYEQYF
NA	TRBV6-6	NA	TRBJ2-7	TGTGCCAGCAGTTACGGCGCGGAATACTACGAGCAGTACTTC	CASSYGAEYYEQYF
many	TRBV24-1	NA	TRBJ2-1	TGTGCCACCAGTGCTGGGGAACACGGAAATGAGCAGTTCTTC	CATSAGEHGNEQFF
NA	TRBV7-9	NA	TRBJ2-3	TGTGCCAGCAGCTCCCGAGGGGGGTCCACAGATACGCAGTATTTT	CASSSRGGSTDTQYF
few	TRBV11-1	TRBD1	TRBJ1-2	TGTGCCAGCAGCTTATCCCGGTCAGGGGGCTTCTATGGCTACACCTTC	CASSLSRSGGFYGYTF
NA	TRBV6-2/TRBV6-3	NA	TRBJ1-1	TGTGCCAGCAGCTTCCTGGCGCTTATGAACACTGAAGCTTTCTTT	CASSFLALMNTEAFF